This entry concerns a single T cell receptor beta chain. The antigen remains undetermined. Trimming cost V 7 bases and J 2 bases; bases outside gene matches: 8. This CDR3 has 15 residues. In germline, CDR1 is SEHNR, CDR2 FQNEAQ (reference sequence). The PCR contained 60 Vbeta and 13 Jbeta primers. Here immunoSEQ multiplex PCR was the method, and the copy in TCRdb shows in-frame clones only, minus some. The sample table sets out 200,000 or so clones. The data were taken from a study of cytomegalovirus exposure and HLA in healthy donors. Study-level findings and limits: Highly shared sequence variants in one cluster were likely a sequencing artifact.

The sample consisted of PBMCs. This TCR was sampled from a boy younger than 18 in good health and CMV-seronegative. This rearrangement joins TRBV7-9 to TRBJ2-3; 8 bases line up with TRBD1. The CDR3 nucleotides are TGTGCCAGCACCCCGGACAGGGCCGACACAGATACGCAGTATTTT. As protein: CASTPDRADTDTQYF.